The clone carrying this TCR beta chain came up a few times. The target antigen is unknown. The data belong to a study of post-analysis software for immune sequencing data. Looked up from germline, CDR1 is SGHDT and CDR2 is YYEEEE. V dropped 4 bases and J dropped 5 bases, with 12 bases sitting between them. The CDR3 consists of 13 residues. The TCR beta cDNA libraries carried unique molecular identifiers. TCRdb processed the PCR reads anew with MiXCR; each CDR3 protein has one entry. The data show about half a million distinct CDR3 sequences, less than 40% seen once. Study-wide points: There were five TRBV segments more frequent in patients than controls, and TRBV5-6, TRBV5-1 and TRBV20-1 were among them.

The material sequenced was blood. This clonotype was sampled from a girl between 2 and 17 years old with multiple sclerosis. V usage is TRBV5-6 and J usage is TRBJ2-5, with D maybe TRBD2 (5 bases). CDR3: CASSAPGVETQYF. Here the CDR3 DNA reads TGTGCCAGCAGCGCCCCCGGGGTTGAGACCCAGTACTTC.